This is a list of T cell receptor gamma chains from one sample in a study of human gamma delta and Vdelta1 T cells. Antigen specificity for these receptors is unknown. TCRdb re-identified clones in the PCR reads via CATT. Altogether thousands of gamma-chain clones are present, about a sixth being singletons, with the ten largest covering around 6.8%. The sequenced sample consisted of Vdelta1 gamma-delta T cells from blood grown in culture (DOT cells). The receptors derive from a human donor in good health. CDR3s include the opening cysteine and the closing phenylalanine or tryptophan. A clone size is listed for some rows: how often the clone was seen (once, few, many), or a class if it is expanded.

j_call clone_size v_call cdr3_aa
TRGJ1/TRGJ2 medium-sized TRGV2 CATWDEAKKLF
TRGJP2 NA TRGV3 CATWDRGLKTF
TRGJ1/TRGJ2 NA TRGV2 CATWDGGIYYKKLF
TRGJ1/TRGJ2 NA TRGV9 CALWEVRTYYKKLF
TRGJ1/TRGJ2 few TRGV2 CATWDSLKKLF
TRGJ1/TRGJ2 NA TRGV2 CATWDGPFGYYYKKLF
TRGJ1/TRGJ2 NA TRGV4 CATWEVDVGYKKLF
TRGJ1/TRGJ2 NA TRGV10 CAAWEIRRYKKLF
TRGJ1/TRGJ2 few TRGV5 CATWDSDYKKLF
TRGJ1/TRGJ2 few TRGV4 CATWDGPGGKKLF
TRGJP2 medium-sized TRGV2 CATWDGHDWIKTF
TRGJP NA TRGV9 CALWEVRPELGKKIKVF